The 27 T cell receptor beta chains in this list originate from one sample, sequenced in a study of beta chain features in type 1 diabetes. As every portion of the isolated RNA was reverse transcribed, the sequencing read expressed TCRB transcripts. Clones were read by immunoSEQ multiplex PCR, and TCRdb kept only the in-frame ones, dropping some. Of fewer than 900,000 clones listed, 15% to 20% are singletons. Sequencing was done on a sample of naive CD4+ T cells from blood. The receptors were sampled from a woman under 30 in good health.

To note about this clone: The same CDR3 arises from other DNA sequences in this sample as well. The rearrangement links TRBV6-5 to TRBJ2-1, with D possibly TRBD2 on 5 matching bases. Germline V gene sequence: CDR1 MNHEY, CDR2 SVGAGI. Trimming took 2 bases from V and 9 from J, leaving 11 bases between them. This CDR3 region has 13 residues. In DNA form, the CDR3 reads TGTGCCAGCAGTTACGGAGGACTCAGTGAGCAGTTCTTC. Encoded protein: CASSYGGLSEQFF.

This clone came up a few times. The V and J genes are TRBV21-1 and TRBJ1-5; the listed D gene, TRBD1, was not tested against the DNA. TRBV21-1 is marked as a pseudogene. The CDR3 contains 14 residues. The CDR3 nucleotides read TGTGCCAGCAGCATACAGCAGGGAAGTCAGCCCCAGCATTTT. It encodes CASSIQQGSQPQHF.

The chain is built from TRBV5-6 and TRBJ1-1; the D is unclear. The V gene lost 6 bases and the J gene lost 4 bases, with 13 bases spanning the gap. The germline V gene encodes CDR1 SGHDT and CDR2 YYEEEE. The CDR3 totals 13 residues. The DNA for the CDR3 is TGTGCCAGCATCCTAGGTCGAGGCACTGAAGCTTTCTTT. Translated: CASILGRGTEAFF.

In its sample, this clone was seen a few times. The chain joins TRBV28 to TRBJ1-1, with TRBD1 matching 7 bases. The germline V gene has CDR1 MDHEN and CDR2 SYDVKM. J gave up 6 bases and V 2 bases, and 12 bases lay outside the gene matches. CDR3 length equals 16 residues. The CDR3 reads CASSLGSWTGNPEAFF. As DNA, the CDR3 is TGTGCCAGCAGTTTAGGGTCCTGGACAGGCAACCCTGAAGCTTTCTTT.

In this sample, this clone turned up a few times. V is TRBV19 and J is TRBJ2-1; the match to TRBD1 covers 7 bases. The length of the CDR3 is 13 residues. The germline gives CDR1 LNHDA, CDR2 SQIVND (reference sequence). V lost 5 bases and J lost 12; bases outside the gene matches: 10. The CDR3 spells CASSARQGTVQFF. CDR3 bases: TGTGCCAGTAGTGCCCGACAGGGTACAGTGCAGTTCTTC.

This clone was seen only a few times. The gene calls are TRBV18 and TRBJ1-2; D might be TRBD1 (6 bases). From germline, CDR1 is KGHSH and CDR2 LQKENI. The V and J ends lost 3 bases and 0 bases respectively, with 8 bases between them. This CDR3 has 14 residues. The CDR3 here is CASSPDRSNYGYTF. In DNA, the CDR3 is TGTGCCAGCTCACCCGACAGGTCTAACTATGGCTACACCTTC. The full variable domain, completed using reference TRBV18 and TRBJ1-2, is NAGVMQNPRHLVRRRGQEARLRCSPMKGHSHVYWYRQLPEEGLKFMVYLQKENIIDESGMPKERFSAEFPKEGPSILRIQQVVRGDSAAYFCASSPDRSNYGYTFGSGTRLTVV.

A few counts support this clone. The gene calls are TRBV6-6 and TRBJ2-7; tentatively, D is TRBD2 (5 bases). Germline CDR1 reads MNHNY; CDR2 reads SVGAGI (reference sequence). V was shortened by 4 bases and J by 6 bases, with 10 bases between the two germline ends. The CDR3 is made up of 12 amino acids. CDR3 sequence: CASSLTRTEQYF. CDR3 nucleotide sequence: TGTGCCAGCAGTTTAACTAGAACCGAGCAGTACTTC.

The sample holds a few counts of this clone. The chain has TRBV9 and TRBJ2-3; 13 bases map to TRBD2. CDR1 and CDR2 (germline): SGDLS, YYNGEE. This CDR3 is built from 16 residues. Trimming removed 4 bases from V and 3 bases from J; junction bases left unmatched: 5. The CDR3 bases are TGTGCCAGCAGCCGGCGGACTAGCGGGAGTACAGATACGCAGTATTTT. Amino acid sequence: CASSRRTSGSTDTQYF.

In the case of this clone: This could be a read error, since a much larger clone is one nucleotide away. This chain joins TRBV7-8 and TRBJ2-1; D unclear. V was cut by 5 bases and J by 4 bases, with 3 bases left in between. This CDR3 spans 11 amino acids. The germline gives CDR1 SGHVS, CDR2 FQNEAQ. This CDR3 reads CASSGYNEQFF. CDR3 in DNA: TGTGCCAGCAGCGGGTACAATGAGCAGTTCTTC.

CDR3 region: CASSLGAGTSGTDTQYF. In DNA, the CDR3 is TGTGCCAGCAGCTTAGGCGCCGGTACTAGCGGCACAGATACGCAGTATTTT. The chain employs TRBV7-3 and TRBJ2-3, with 7 bases lining up with TRBD2. V lost 2 bases to trimming and J lost 1 base; unmatched junction nucleotides: 9. The CDR3 is 17 amino acids. Germline assignment: CDR1 SGHTA and CDR2 FQGTGA.

This clone has just a few counts. The chain uses TRBV15 and TRBJ1-5; perhaps TRBD1 as D (5 bases). Between the trimmed V and J ends, which lost 0 bases and 5 bases, there was a span of 8 bases. Per the germline V gene, CDR1 is LNHNV and CDR2 is YYDKDF (reference sequence). The CDR3 loop spans 14 amino acids. CDR3: CATSRDRVDQPQHF. In DNA form, the CDR3 reads TGTGCCACCAGCAGAGACAGGGTCGATCAGCCCCAGCATTTT.

The chain combines TRBV18 with TRBJ2-3, with unresolved D. CDR3 size: 13 residues. The germline V and J ends were trimmed by 2 bases and 6 bases, with 9 bases remaining between them. Germline loops: CDR1 KGHSH, CDR2 LQKENI. The CDR3 DNA reads as TGTGCCAGCTCACCAGCCCTGTTGGATACGCAGTATTTT. It codes for CASSPALLDTQYF.

This clone was observed a handful of times. The V call is TRBV2, the J call TRBJ2-6, with D possibly TRBD1 on 7 matching bases. Trimming took off 8 bases at V and 4 bases at J, with 12 bases between the two ends. CDR3 length: 14 residues. Germline-derived CDR1 and CDR2 are SNHLY and FYNNEI. The CDR3 DNA reads as TGTGCCAGCGGAGGGGGCCCGGGGGCCAACGTCCTGACTTTC. Protein product: CASGGGPGANVLTF. The full variable domain, its missing parts supplied by reference TRBV2 and TRBJ2-6, is EPEVTQTPSHQVTQMGQEVILRCVPISNHLYFYWYRQILGQKVEFLVSFYNNEISEKSEIFDDQFSVERPDGSNFTLKIRSTKLEDSAMYFCASGGGPGANVLTFGAGSRLTVL.

This chain uses TRBV7-9 with TRBJ1-3; 8 nucleotides agree with TRBD1. V shed 6 bases, J shed 2 bases, and the junction held 12 bases outside the gene matches. CDR3 length: 17 amino acids. CDR1 and CDR2 (germline): SEHNR, FQNEAQ (reference sequence). CDR3 amino acids: CASRAGGQGAPGNTIYF. CDR3 DNA sequence: TGTGCCAGCAGGGCCGGGGGCCAGGGGGCTCCTGGAAACACCATATATTTT. The complete variable domain, with remaining parts taken from reference TRBV7-9 and TRBJ1-3, reads DTGVSQNPRHKITKRGQNVTFRCDPISEHNRLYWYRQTLGQGPEFLTYFQNEAQLEKSRLLSDRFSAERPKGSFSTLEIQRTEQGDSAMYLCASRAGGQGAPGNTIYFGEGSWLTVV.

The rearrangement uses TRBV28 and TRBJ2-1; the D gene is possibly TRBD2 (6 bases). Trimming removed 2 bases from V and 2 bases from J, with 13 bases in between. In germline, CDR1 is MDHEN, CDR2 SYDVKM. This CDR3 region has 16 residues. The CDR3 is CASSLPGDWTYNEQFF. The CDR3 DNA reads as TGTGCCAGCAGTTTACCGGGGGACTGGACCTACAATGAGCAGTTCTTC.

The chain is built from TRBV14 and TRBJ2-7, with 11 bases matching TRBD2. The J segment lost 4 bases and the V segment lost 2 bases, leaving 7 bases of the junction unmatched. The CDR3 runs 16 residues. CDR1 SGHDN and CDR2 FVKESK come from the germline V gene. The DNA for the CDR3 is TGTGCCAGCAGCCAACAGGGGACTAGCGGAAAATACGAGCAGTACTTC. This sequence encodes CASSQQGTSGKYEQYF.

The V call is TRBV4-3, the J call TRBJ2-3; 11 positions agree with TRBD2. Germline V gene lookup returns CDR1 LGHNA and CDR2 YSLEER. This CDR3 contains 21 residues. V was clipped by 0 bases and J by 5 bases; unmatched bases: 19. CDR3 in DNA: TGCGCCAGCAGCCAAGAATCGGGGACCGGGACTAGCGGAGTATTGAGAGATACGCAGTATTTT. Translating gives CASSQESGTGTSGVLRDTQYF.

This sequence joins TRBV7-2 and TRBJ2-3, with D perhaps TRBD1 (5 bases). CDR3 length equals 15 residues. With 1 base removed from V and 1 base from J, the gap between germline ends came to 9 bases. Germline values: CDR1 SGHTA, CDR2 FQGNSA. CDR3 sequence: CASSLGVTGTDTQYF. The DNA of the CDR3 is TGTGCCAGCAGCTTAGGAGTGACAGGCACAGATACGCAGTATTTT.

The chain recombines TRBV7-2 with TRBJ2-7, with D hard to call. The germline V gene has CDR1 SGHTA and CDR2 FQGNSA. Trimming removed 1 base at V and 2 bases at J, with 9 bases between. This CDR3 has 14 residues. The CDR3 bases are TGTGCCAGCAGCTTAGATAGAGATGCCTACGAGCAGTACTTC. Its protein product is CASSLDRDAYEQYF.

This clone was seen only a few times. The chain carries TRBV4-2 and TRBJ2-6, with D maybe TRBD2 (6 bases). Looked up from germline, CDR1 is LGHNA and CDR2 is YNFKEQ. With 1 base removed from V and 0 bases from J, the gap between germline ends came to 13 bases. The CDR3 runs to 18 residues. CDR3 sequence reads: CASSQVDGLNSGANVLTF. The DNA for the CDR3 is TGTGCCAGCAGCCAAGTTGACGGACTAAACTCTGGGGCCAACGTCCTGACTTTC.

The chain has TRBV11-2 and TRBJ2-1; D is unclear. Trimming shortened V by 5 bases and J by 4 bases, and 15 bases separated the two germline ends. The CDR3 has 15 residues. The germline V gene encodes CDR1 SGHAT and CDR2 FQNNGV. The CDR3 nucleotides are TGTGCCAGCAGCCAAGAGCTCGTGGCATACAATGAGCAGTTCTTC. This translates into CASSQELVAYNEQFF. Together with reference TRBV11-2 and TRBJ2-1, the CDR3 gives the full variable domain: EAGVAQSPRYKIIEKRQSVAFWCNPISGHATLYWYQQILGQGPKLLIQFQNNGVVDDSQLPKDRFSAERLKGVDSTLKIQPAKLEDSAVYLCASSQELVAYNEQFFGPGTRLTVL.

The V gene is TRBV7-8, the J gene TRBJ2-7; D is unclear. This CDR3 contains 12 residues. Trimming pared 5 bases from V and 0 bases from J, leaving 5 bases between. From germline, CDR1 is SGHVS and CDR2 FQNEAQ. CDR3 coding DNA: TGTGCCAGCAGCGCAAGCTCCTACGAGCAGTACTTC. Its translation is CASSASSYEQYF.

The chain has TRBV18 and TRBJ2-7; no clear D gene. Trimming left V 5 bases short and J 4 bases short, with 18 bases between. The CDR3 loop spans 15 amino acids. Germline V gives CDR1 KGHSH, CDR2 LQKENI. In DNA, the CDR3 is TGTGCCAGCTCAAACGACCGAGTAAAAATATACGAGCAGTACTTC. Translated, it gives CASSNDRVKIYEQYF.

Here the CDR3 reads CASRETGSGYGYTF. CDR3 sequence (DNA): TGTGCCAGCAGGGAGACAGGATCTGGATATGGCTACACCTTC. The chain recombines TRBV6-5 with TRBJ1-2, with D perhaps TRBD1 (6 bases). The ends were cut back, 6 bases at V and 5 bases at J, with 16 bases in the middle. The CDR3 is 14 residues long. Per the germline V gene, CDR1 is MNHEY and CDR2 is SVGAGI.

This clone has more than one count but fewer than ten. V and J are TRBV28 and TRBJ2-7, with 10 bases fitting TRBD2. Germline CDR1 and CDR2: MDHEN and SYDVKM. The length of the CDR3 is 14 residues. The ends lost 8 bases at V and 0 bases at J; junction bases unmatched: 4. The chain's CDR3 is CASGLAGVSYEQYF. CDR3 DNA sequence: TGTGCCAGCGGCCTAGCGGGAGTCTCCTACGAGCAGTACTTC.

The rearrangement joins TRBV7-8 to TRBJ2-3, with 9 nucleotides matching TRBD2. Germline V lookup: CDR1 SGHVS, CDR2 FQNEAQ. V was clipped by 3 bases and J by 10 bases; unmatched bases: 20. This CDR3 has 18 residues. The chain's CDR3 is CASSFAARVAGAPLAQYF. The CDR3 nucleotides read TGTGCCAGCAGCTTTGCCGCCCGGGTAGCGGGAGCCCCTTTGGCGCAGTATTTT.

This clone appeared a few times. The chain is built from TRBV7-9 and TRBJ1-1; 8 positions agree with TRBD1. CDR3 length: 16 amino acids. CDR1 is SEHNR, CDR2 FQNEAQ, per germline (reference sequence). The trim removed 3 bases at V and 3 bases at J, leaving 9 bases unmatched. Here the CDR3 reads CASSLQGALSDTEAFF. CDR3 in DNA: TGTGCCAGCAGCTTGCAGGGGGCACTTTCCGACACTGAAGCTTTCTTT.